This T cell receptor beta chain came from a study of T cell responses to AZD1222 COVID-19 vaccine. Study-wide results and caveats: Two AZD1222 administrations were followed by greater Spike-specific TCR breadth and depth. Most donors were white British, females outnumbered males, and clonal diversity was possibly underestimated.

TCRdb's copy holds only in-frame clones and misses some; the assay was immunoSEQ multiplex PCR. This sample has over 110,000 clones, with approximately 93% found just once. Worth noting for this clone: Its specificity is not known.

This receptor was taken from an adult who had recovered from COVID-19. Material: peripheral blood, obtained after recovery from COVID-19.

CDR3 residues: CASGRGREKLFF. In DNA, the CDR3 is TGTGCCAGCGGCAGGGGGAGGGAAAAACTGTTTTTT. This chain links TRBV19 with TRBJ1-4, with 7 bases lining up with TRBD1. This CDR3 region has 12 residues. Germline V gene data show CDR1 as LNHDA and CDR2 as SQIVND (reference sequence). Unmatched junction bases numbered 6, after V lost 9 bases and J lost 8 bases.